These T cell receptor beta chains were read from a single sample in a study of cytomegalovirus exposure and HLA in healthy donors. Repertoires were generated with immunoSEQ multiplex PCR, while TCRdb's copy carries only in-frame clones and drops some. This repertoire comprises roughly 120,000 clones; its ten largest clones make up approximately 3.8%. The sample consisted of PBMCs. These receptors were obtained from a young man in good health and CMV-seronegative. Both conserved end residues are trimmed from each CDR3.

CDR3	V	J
ASSHPSGGTSYNEQF	TRBV9	TRBJ2-1
ASSEQGFLETQY	TRBV9	TRBJ2-5
ASSPKKGAHEQY	TRBV7-9	TRBJ2-7
ASSLRTIGEKLF	TRBV7-8	TRBJ1-4
ASSLRDRGLRNTEAF	TRBV28	TRBJ1-1
ASSLGDTSEQY	TRBV7-8	TRBJ2-7
ASSDRSSYNSPLH	TRBV6-1	TRBJ1-6
ASSSGTVPLNTEAF	TRBV2	TRBJ1-1
ASSSRAGKGDTQY	TRBV7-9	TRBJ2-3
ASGLNRATDTQY	TRBV12-5	TRBJ2-3
ASLQGAGAEAF	TRBV27	TRBJ1-1
SVDSFMNTEAF	TRBV29-1	TRBJ1-1
ASSQRSPAETQY	TRBV4-1	TRBJ2-5
ASSLRRDEQY	TRBV5-1	TRBJ2-7
ASRTGGDFTEAF	TRBV27	TRBJ1-1
ASSQGSAAGGRETQY	TRBV4-1	TRBJ2-5
ASSLARGVGGYT	TRBV5-1	TRBJ1-2
ASSLTVTYEQY	TRBV28	-
ASSFLWGQGFQETQY	TRBV5-4	TRBJ2-5
ASRFESVLNTEAF	TRBV27	TRBJ1-1
ASSETGSNQPQH	TRBV6-1	TRBJ1-5
ASSFRGSSYEQY	TRBV28	TRBJ2-7
ASSLIVRGTNEQF	TRBV5-6	TRBJ2-1
ASSETPQAYYGYT	TRBV6-1	TRBJ1-2